These T cell receptor beta chains were read from a single sample in a study of CD8 T cells in Susac syndrome. MiXCR, run by TCRdb on the immunoSEQ multiplex PCR reads, gives a single entry per CDR3 protein. Of about 100,000 distinct CDR3 sequences in the sample, 95% were seen once. The sample consisted of CD8+ T cells from PBMCs. These receptors all come from a human donor with Susac syndrome. Both conserved end residues are part of each CDR3. The D gene is left open where the match is weak. The size of a clone is reported for some rows only, either as once, few or many, or as a class for expanded clones.

J	size	V	D	CDR3	DNA
TRBJ2-1	NA	TRBV29-1	NA	CSVEDLLGQGRADEQFF	TGCAGCGTTGAAGATCTTCTAGGGCAGGGAAGGGCCGATGAGCAGTTCTTC
TRBJ2-1	NA	TRBV2	NA	CASSRDPPGNEQFF	TGTGCCAGCAGTCGAGACCCACCGGGCAATGAGCAGTTCTTC
TRBJ1-2	NA	TRBV15	TRBD1	CATGGQGASGYTF	TGTGCCACCGGGGGACAGGGGGCTTCTGGCTACACCTTC
TRBJ2-7	NA	TRBV18	NA	CASSTTDSREQYF	TGTGCCAGCTCAACGACAGACTCCCGCGAGCAGTACTTC
TRBJ2-1	NA	TRBV11-2	NA	CASSLDSGRLPTQFF	TGTGCCAGCAGCTTAGATTCAGGCCGCCTCCCAACACAGTTCTTC
TRBJ2-7	NA	TRBV20-1	NA	CSASVGARSAYEQYF	TGCAGTGCTAGTGTGGGGGCGCGATCGGCCTACGAGCAGTACTTC
TRBJ2-1	NA	TRBV4-2	NA	CASSLLWGWDEQFF	TGTGCCAGCAGCCTGCTTTGGGGGTGGGATGAGCAGTTCTTC
TRBJ2-7	NA	TRBV4-1	NA	CATRGTSEHEQYF	TGCGCCACCCGAGGGACCTCGGAGCACGAGCAGTACTTC
TRBJ2-5	NA	TRBV25-1	NA	CASSPGWSTQYF	TGTGCCAGCAGCCCCGGGTGGAGCACCCAGTACTTC
TRBJ2-3	NA	TRBV14	NA	CASSQGLGISTDTQYF	TGTGCCAGCAGCCAAGGACTTGGGATTTCCACAGATACGCAGTATTTT
TRBJ2-7	NA	TRBV2	TRBD2	CASSSTSGALSYEQYF	TGTGCCAGCAGTTCCACTAGCGGGGCGCTCTCCTACGAGCAGTACTTC
TRBJ2-7	NA	TRBV11-2	NA	CASSLGPVSSYEQYF	TGTGCCAGCAGCTTAGGCCCGGTTAGCTCCTACGAGCAGTACTTC
TRBJ2-2	NA	TRBV29-1	NA	CSVQTVAGELFF	TGCAGCGTCCAAACAGTGGCCGGGGAGCTGTTTTTT
TRBJ2-7	NA	TRBV5-4	NA	CASSPLERPYEQYF	TGTGCCAGCAGCCCCCTGGAGCGACCCTACGAGCAGTACTTC
TRBJ1-2	NA	TRBV19	NA	CASTNPGYGYTF	TGTGCCAGTACGAACCCCGGCTATGGCTACACCTTC
TRBJ1-1	NA	TRBV10-3	NA	CAISADRINTEAFF	TGTGCCATCAGTGCCGACAGAATTAACACTGAAGCTTTCTTT
TRBJ2-5	NA	TRBV15	NA	CATAGIGETQYF	TGTGCCACTGCGGGGATCGGAGAGACCCAGTACTTC
TRBJ1-2	NA	TRBV2	NA	CASQPGRGRGYGYTF	TGTGCCAGCCAACCCGGGAGAGGACGGGGCTATGGCTACACCTTC
TRBJ2-7	NA	TRBV20-1	NA	CSARDRRTTGEQYF	TGCAGTGCTAGAGATAGAAGGACGACCGGGGAGCAGTACTTC
TRBJ1-2	NA	TRBV20-1	NA	CSASLLGVEGYTF	TGCAGTGCTAGTCTCTTAGGGGTGGAGGGCTACACCTTC
TRBJ2-7	NA	TRBV29-1	TRBD2	CSVGGGSYEQYF	TGCAGCGTGGGCGGGGGCTCCTACGAGCAGTACTTC
TRBJ1-1	NA	TRBV5-1	NA	CASSSPTPYREGEAFF	TGCGCCAGCAGCTCTCCGACCCCGTACAGGGAAGGCGAAGCTTTCTTT
TRBJ1-2	once	TRBV7-9	NA	CASTLRGDYYGYTF	TGTGCCAGCACCCTCCGTGGGGATTACTATGGCTACACCTTC
TRBJ2-5	NA	TRBV7-9	NA	CASAISSPETQYF	TGTGCCAGCGCAATCTCTTCTCCCGAGACCCAGTACTTC
TRBJ2-5	NA	TRBV2	TRBD2	CASFPSGLAGETQYF	TGTGCCAGCTTCCCCTCGGGACTAGCAGGGGAGACCCAGTACTTC
TRBJ2-2	NA	TRBV20-1	TRBD2	CSARGGGREYITGELFF	TGCAGTGCTAGAGGCGGGGGGAGGGAGTACATCACCGGGGAGCTGTTTTTT